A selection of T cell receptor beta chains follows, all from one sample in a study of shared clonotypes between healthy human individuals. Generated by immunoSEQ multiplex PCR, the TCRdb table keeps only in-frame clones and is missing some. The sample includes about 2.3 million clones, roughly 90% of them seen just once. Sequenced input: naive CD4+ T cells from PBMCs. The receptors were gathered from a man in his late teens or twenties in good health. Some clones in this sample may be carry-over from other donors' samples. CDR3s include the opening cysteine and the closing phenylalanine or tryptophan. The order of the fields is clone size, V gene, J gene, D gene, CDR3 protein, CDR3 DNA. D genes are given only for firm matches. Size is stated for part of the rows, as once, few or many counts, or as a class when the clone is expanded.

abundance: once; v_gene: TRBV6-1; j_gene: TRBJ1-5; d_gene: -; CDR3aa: CASSEAWGDQPQHF; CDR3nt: TGTGCCAGCAGTGAAGCTTGGGGGGACCAGCCCCAGCATTTT
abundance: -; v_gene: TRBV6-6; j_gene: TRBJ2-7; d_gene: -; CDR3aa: CASSYSAGPPYEQYF; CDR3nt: TGTGCCAGCAGTTACTCGGCAGGGCCCCCCTACGAGCAGTACTTC
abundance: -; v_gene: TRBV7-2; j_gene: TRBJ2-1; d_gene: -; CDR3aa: CASSLGGWGSDEQFF; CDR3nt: TGTGCCAGCAGCTTAGGGGGCTGGGGGTCGGATGAGCAGTTCTTC
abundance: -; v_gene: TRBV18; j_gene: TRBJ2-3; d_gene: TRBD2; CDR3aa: CASSPGGTDTQYF; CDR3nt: TGTGCCAGCTCACCGGGGGGGACAGATACGCAGTATTTT
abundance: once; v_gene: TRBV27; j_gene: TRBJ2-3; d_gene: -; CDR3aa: CASSFGLGTDTQYF; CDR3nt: TGTGCCAGCAGTTTCGGACTGGGCACAGATACGCAGTATTTT
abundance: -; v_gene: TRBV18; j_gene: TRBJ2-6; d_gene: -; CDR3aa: CASSVLLVPGANVLTF; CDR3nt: TGTGCCAGCTCAGTCCTGTTGGTCCCTGGGGCCAACGTCCTGACTTTC
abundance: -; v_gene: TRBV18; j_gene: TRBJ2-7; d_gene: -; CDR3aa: CASSPTTTVEQYF; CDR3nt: TGTGCCAGCTCACCAACGACCACGGTCGAGCAGTACTTC
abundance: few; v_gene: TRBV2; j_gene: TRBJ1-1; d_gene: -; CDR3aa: CASPPNTEAFF; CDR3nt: TGTGCCAGCCCCCCGAACACTGAAGCTTTCTTT
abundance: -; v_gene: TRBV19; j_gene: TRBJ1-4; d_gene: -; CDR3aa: CASSIGSGNEKLFF; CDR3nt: TGTGCCAGTAGTATAGGCTCTGGTAATGAAAAACTGTTTTTT
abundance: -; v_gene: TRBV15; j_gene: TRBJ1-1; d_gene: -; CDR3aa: CATSRETLNTEAFF; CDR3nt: TGTGCCACCAGCAGAGAGACGCTGAACACTGAAGCTTTCTTT
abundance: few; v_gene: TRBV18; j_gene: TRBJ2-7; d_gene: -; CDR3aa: CASSPEISYEQYF; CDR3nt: TGTGCCAGCTCACCTGAAATCTCCTACGAGCAGTACTTC
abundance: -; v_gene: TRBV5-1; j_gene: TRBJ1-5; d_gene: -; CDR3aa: CASSTQGGGQPQHF; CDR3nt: TGCGCCAGCAGCACCCAGGGAGGGGGGCAGCCCCAGCATTTT
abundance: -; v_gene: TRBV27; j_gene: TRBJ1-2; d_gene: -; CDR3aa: CASSWRSSGTVPYDNYGYTF; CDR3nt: TGTGCCAGCAGTTGGCGGTCGTCCGGGACCGTTCCTTATGATAACTATGGCTACACCTTC
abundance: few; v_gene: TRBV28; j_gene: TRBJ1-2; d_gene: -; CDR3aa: CASSRTYGYTF; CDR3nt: TGTGCCAGCAGCAGAACCTATGGCTACACCTTC
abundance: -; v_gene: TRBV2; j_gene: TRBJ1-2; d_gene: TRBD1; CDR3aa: CASRGVVEIGTGGYTF; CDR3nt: TGTGCCAGCAGGGGGGTGGTGGAAATTGGGACAGGCGGCTACACCTTC
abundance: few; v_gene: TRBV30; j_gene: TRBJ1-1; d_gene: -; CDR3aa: CAWSVGGAGNTEAFF; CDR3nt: TGTGCCTGGAGTGTTGGAGGGGCGGGGAACACTGAAGCTTTCTTT
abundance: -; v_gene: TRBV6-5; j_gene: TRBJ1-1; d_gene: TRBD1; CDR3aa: CASRRDSLNTEAFF; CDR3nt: TGTGCCAGCAGGCGGGACAGCTTGAACACTGAAGCTTTCTTT
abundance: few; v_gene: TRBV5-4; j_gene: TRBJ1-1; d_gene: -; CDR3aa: CASSLGGGMTEAFF; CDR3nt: TGTGCCAGCAGCTTGGGAGGAGGGATGACTGAAGCTTTCTTT
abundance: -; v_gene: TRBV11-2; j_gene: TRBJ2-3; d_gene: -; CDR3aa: CASSFFRETDTQYF; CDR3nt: TGTGCCAGCAGTTTTTTTAGGGAAACAGATACGCAGTATTTT
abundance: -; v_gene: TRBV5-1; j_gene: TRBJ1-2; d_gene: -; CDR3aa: CASSWTGQSGYTF; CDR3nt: TGCGCCAGCAGCTGGACCGGACAAAGTGGCTACACCTTC
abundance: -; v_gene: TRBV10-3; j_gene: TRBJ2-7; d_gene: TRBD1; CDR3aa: CAISESSPGQGAKEQYF; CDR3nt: TGTGCCATCAGTGAGTCTAGCCCGGGACAGGGGGCGAAGGAGCAGTACTTC
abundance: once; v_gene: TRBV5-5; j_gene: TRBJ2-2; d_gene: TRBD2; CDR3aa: CASSAGLAVSTGELFF; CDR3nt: TGTGCCAGCAGCGCGGGACTAGCGGTTAGCACCGGGGAGCTGTTTTTT
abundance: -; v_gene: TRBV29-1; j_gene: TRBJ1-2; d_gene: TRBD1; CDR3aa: CSVHQGAGYTF; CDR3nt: TGCAGCGTTCACCAGGGGGCTGGCTACACCTTC
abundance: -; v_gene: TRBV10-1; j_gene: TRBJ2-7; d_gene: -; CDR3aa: CASSEWQGGEQYF; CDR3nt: TGCGCCAGCAGTGAGTGGCAGGGTGGCGAGCAGTACTTC